The text below deals with one TCR beta chain. Produced via immunoSEQ multiplex PCR; TCRdb's table is partial and in-frame only. The table shows 120,000 to 150,000 clones, with 90% to 95% occurring only once. The record originates from a study of control samples from healthy donors and cancer patients. Specimen: blood. The source is a man in his forties in good health.

As DNA, the CDR3 is TGTGCCAGCAGCCTGGGACCGCTCAATCAGCCCCAGCATTTT. As protein: CASSLGPLNQPQHF. J is TRBJ1-5 and V is TRBV28; D may be TRBD1 (5 bases). Germline V gene lookup returns CDR1 MDHEN and CDR2 SYDVKM. The germline V and J ends were trimmed by 6 bases and 3 bases, with 12 bases remaining between them. The CDR3 covers 14 residues.